This TCR beta chain was retrieved from a study of siplizumab effects on memory and regulatory T cells. Regarding the study as a whole: Proof of suppressive function in proliferating Tregs from siplizumab cultures was not established. Naive T cells seemed more diverse than memory cells and seemed major alloresponse contributors.

This clone appeared once. Its specificity is unknown. The assay was immunoSEQ multiplex PCR, and TCRdb's table has in-frame clones only and misses some. Altogether roughly 100,000 clones are present, nearly 95% being singletons, with the ten largest covering approximately 0.6%. Germline CDR1 KGHSH, CDR2 LQKENI. The CDR3 consists of 13 residues. Trimming stripped 2 bases from V and 2 bases from J, with 5 bases between. V is TRBV18 and J is TRBJ2-3, with D hard to call. The sequence was obtained from a human donor in good health. What was sequenced was Tregs sorted from blood. CDR3 bases: TGTGCCAGCTCACCAGGGATCACAGATACGCAGTATTTT. Protein sequence: CASSPGITDTQYF.